The present entry profiles one T cell receptor (beta chain) with its context. As yet, its antigen is unknown. This sample was included in a study of shared clonotypes between healthy human individuals. Study observations and caveats: Represented diversity (both genetic and exposure-history) was limited by the small number of donors. Some naive CD4 clonotypes, 4% to 6%, turned up in common across a few donors.

Trimming left V 7 bases short and J 4 bases short, with 11 bases between. This CDR3 contains 13 residues. Germline V lookup: CDR1 MDHEN, CDR2 SYDVKM. Here immunoSEQ multiplex PCR was the method, and the copy in TCRdb shows in-frame clones only, minus some. Here the sample spans approximately 2.3 million clones, roughly 93% being singletons. The TCR originated in a man younger than 35 in good health. Some clones in this sample may be carry-over from other donors' samples. The sample taken for sequencing was naive CD4+ T cells from PBMCs. Stated subset: CD45RA+ positively selected. The chain is built from TRBV28 and TRBJ1-3, with D possibly matching TRBD1 (5 bases). CDR3 bases: TGTGCCAGCATTTCAGGGAAAGGAAACACCATATATTTT. Translating it yields CASISGKGNTIYF.